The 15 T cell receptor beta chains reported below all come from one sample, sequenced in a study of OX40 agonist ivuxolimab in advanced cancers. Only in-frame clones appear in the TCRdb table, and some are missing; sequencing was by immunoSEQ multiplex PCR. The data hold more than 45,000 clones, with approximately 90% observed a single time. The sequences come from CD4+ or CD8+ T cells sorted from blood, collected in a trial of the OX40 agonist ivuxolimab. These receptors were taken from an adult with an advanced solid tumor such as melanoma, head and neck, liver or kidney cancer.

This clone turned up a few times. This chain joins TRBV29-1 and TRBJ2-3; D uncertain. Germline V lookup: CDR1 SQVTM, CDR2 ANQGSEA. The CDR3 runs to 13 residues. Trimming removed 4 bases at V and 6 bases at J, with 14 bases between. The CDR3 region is CSVVALRKDTQYF. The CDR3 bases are TGCAGCGTTGTGGCTTTGAGGAAGGATACGCAGTATTTT.

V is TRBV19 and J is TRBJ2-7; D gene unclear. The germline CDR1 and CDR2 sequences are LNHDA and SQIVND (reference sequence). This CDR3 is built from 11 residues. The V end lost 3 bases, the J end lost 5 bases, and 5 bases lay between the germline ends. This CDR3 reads CASSMGNEQYV. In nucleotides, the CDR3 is TGTGCCAGTAGTATGGGGAACGAGCAGTACGTC.

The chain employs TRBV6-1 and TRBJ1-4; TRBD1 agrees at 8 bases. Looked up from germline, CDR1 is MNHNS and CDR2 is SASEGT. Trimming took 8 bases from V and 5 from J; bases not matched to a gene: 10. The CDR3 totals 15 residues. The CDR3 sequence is CASCYGQGRNEKLFF. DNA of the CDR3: TGTGCCAGCTGCTACGGACAGGGAAGGAATGAAAAACTGTTTTTT.

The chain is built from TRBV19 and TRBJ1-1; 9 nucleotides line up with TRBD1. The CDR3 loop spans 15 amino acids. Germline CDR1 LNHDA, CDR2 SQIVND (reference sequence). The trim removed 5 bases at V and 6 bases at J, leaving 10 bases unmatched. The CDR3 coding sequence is TGTGCCAGTAGTTTGTACCGGGACAGGGTTGCTGAAGCTTTCTTT. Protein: CASSLYRDRVAEAFF.

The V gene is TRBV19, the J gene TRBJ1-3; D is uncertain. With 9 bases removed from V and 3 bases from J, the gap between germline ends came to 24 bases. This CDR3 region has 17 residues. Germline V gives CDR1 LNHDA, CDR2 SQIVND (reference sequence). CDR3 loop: CASVNRDKARYGNTIYF. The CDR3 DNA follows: TGTGCCAGCGTAAATCGAGATAAAGCCCGATATGGAAACACCATATATTTT.

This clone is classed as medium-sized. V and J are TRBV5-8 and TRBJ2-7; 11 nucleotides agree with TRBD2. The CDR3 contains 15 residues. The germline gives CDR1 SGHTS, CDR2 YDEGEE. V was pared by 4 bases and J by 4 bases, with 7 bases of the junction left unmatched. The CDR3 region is CASSVGTSGEYEQYF. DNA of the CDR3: TGTGCCAGCAGCGTCGGGACTAGCGGAGAATACGAGCAGTACTTC.

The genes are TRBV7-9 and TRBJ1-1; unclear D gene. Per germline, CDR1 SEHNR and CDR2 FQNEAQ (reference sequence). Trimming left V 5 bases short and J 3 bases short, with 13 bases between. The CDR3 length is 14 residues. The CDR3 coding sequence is TGTGCCAGCAGCCCCCCCGCTAGGGACACTGAAGCTTTCTTT. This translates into CASSPPARDTEAFF.

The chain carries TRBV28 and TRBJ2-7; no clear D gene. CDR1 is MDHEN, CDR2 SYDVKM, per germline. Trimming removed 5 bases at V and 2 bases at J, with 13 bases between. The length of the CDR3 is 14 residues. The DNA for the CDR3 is TGTGCCAGCAGTATACGGACGGCTCCCTACGAGCAGTACTTC. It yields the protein CASSIRTAPYEQYF.

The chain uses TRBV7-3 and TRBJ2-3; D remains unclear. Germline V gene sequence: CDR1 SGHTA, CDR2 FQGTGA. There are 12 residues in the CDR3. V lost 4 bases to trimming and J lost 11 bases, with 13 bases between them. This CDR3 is CASSSAGSEQYF. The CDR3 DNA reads TGTGCCAGCAGCTCGGCTGGTTCGGAGCAGTATTTT.

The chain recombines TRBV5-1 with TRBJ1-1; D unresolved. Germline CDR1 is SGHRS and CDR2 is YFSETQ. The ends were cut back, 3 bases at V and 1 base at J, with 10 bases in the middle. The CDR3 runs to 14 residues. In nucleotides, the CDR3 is TGCGCCAGCAGCTGGCGAGGAGGGAACACTGAAGCTTTCTTT. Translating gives CASSWRGGNTEAFF.

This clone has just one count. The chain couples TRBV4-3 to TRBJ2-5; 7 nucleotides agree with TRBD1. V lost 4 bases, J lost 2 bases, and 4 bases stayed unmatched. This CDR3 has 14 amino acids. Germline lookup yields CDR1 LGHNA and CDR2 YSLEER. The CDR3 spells CASSPWDSQETQYF. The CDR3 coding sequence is TGCGCCAGCAGCCCGTGGGACAGTCAAGAGACCCAGTACTTC.

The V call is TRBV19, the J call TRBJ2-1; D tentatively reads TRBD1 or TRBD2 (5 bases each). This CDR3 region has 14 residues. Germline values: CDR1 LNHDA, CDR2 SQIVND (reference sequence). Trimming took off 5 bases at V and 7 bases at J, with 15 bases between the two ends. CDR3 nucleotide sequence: TGTGCCAGTAGTCTTTTCGGGACGGTAAATGAGCAGTTCTTC. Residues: CASSLFGTVNEQFF.

CDR3: CARVPGRNTEAFF. The CDR3 bases are TGTGCCAGAGTCCCAGGCAGAAACACTGAAGCTTTCTTT. The rearrangement uses TRBV5-5 and TRBJ1-1; no definite D call. The germline V and J ends were trimmed by 8 bases and 2 bases, with 13 bases remaining between them. Germline CDR1 and CDR2: SGHKS and YYEKEE (reference sequence). The CDR3 is 13 amino acids.

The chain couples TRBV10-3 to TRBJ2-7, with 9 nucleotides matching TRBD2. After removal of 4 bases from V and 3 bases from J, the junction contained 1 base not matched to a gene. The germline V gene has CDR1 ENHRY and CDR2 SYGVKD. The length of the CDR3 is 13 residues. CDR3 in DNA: TGTGCCATCAGTGGGACTAGCGACTACGAGCAGTACTTC. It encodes CAISGTSDYEQYF.

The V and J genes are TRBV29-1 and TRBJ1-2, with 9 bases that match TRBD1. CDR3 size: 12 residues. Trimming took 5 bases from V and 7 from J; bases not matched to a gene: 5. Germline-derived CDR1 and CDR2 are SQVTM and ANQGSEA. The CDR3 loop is CSVNRGLSGYTF. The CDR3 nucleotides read TGCAGCGTTAACAGGGGGCTGTCTGGCTACACCTTC.